The 12 T cell receptor beta chains reported below all come from one sample, sequenced in a study of T cell repertoires in cytomegalovirus infection. TCRdb re-called the reads through MiXCR, storing one row per CDR3 protein. The repertoire holds about 250,000 distinct CDR3 sequences, with around 6.4% as singletons. The sequenced sample consisted of PBMCs. These receptors all come from a human donor in good health (CMV status not recorded). Some clones in this sample may be carry-over from other donors' samples.

This clonotype was recorded many times. The chain recombines TRBV5-5 with TRBJ2-7; a possible D gene is TRBD1 (6 bases). The CDR3 sequence is 15 residues long. V gave up 4 bases and J gave up 5 bases, with 19 bases separating them. The germline CDR1 and CDR2 sequences are SGHKS and YYEKEE (reference sequence). CDR3 sequence (DNA): TGTGCCAGCAGCCTCCGGGACACCAGGGGCCACGAGCAGTACTTC. Encoded protein: CASSLRDTRGHEQYF.

This clonotype was seen at least ten times. The CDR3 spells CASSPRTRSLTDTQYF. Written as DNA, the CDR3 is TGTGCCAGCAGCCCGAGGACACGGTCCCTTACAGATACGCAGTATTTT. V is TRBV3-1 and J is TRBJ2-3; D perhaps matches TRBD1 (5 bases). Germline CDR1 and CDR2: LGHDT and YNNKEL (reference sequence). Trimming shortened V by 4 bases and J by 3 bases, and 17 bases separated the two germline ends. This CDR3 has 16 amino acids.

This clonotype was seen ten or more times. The rearrangement joins TRBV6-1 to TRBJ2-1, with 9 bases aligning to TRBD2. CDR1 MNHNS and CDR2 SASEGT come from the germline V gene. V dropped 8 bases and J dropped 1; count of bases not matched to a gene: 12. The CDR3 extends over 17 amino acids. The DNA of the CDR3 is TGTGCCAGCGGGAAGATAAAGCGGGGGGTGTCCTACAATGAGCAGTTCTTC. Translation: CASGKIKRGVSYNEQFF.

This clonotype was seen at least ten times. The chain recombines TRBV4-3 with TRBJ1-2; 10 bases match TRBD1. J lost 4 bases, V lost 1 base, and 12 bases had no gene match. The CDR3 covers 18 residues. Germline lookup yields CDR1 LGHNA and CDR2 YSLEER. The CDR3 DNA follows: TGCGCCAGCAGCCAAGCTCCTGCCGGGACAGGGGCGTTCTATGGCTACACCTTC. Translation: CASSQAPAGTGAFYGYTF.

The chain couples TRBV6-2 or TRBV6-3 to TRBJ1-1, with TRBD1 matching 11 bases. CDR1 MNHEY and CDR2 SVGEGT come from the germline V gene. The CDR3 runs to 14 residues. V lost 7 bases to trimming and J lost 4 bases; unmatched junction nucleotides: 5. The CDR3 here is CASTTGTGGTEAFF. CDR3 nucleotides: TGTGCCAGCACGACAGGGACAGGGGGCACTGAAGCTTTCTTT.

This clonotype was recorded many times. This rearrangement joins TRBV12-3 or TRBV12-4 to TRBJ1-1; D is perhaps TRBD1 (5 bases). The CDR3 runs to 13 residues. The ends were cut back, 4 bases at V and 3 bases at J, with 9 bases in the middle. CDR3: CASSWTIYTEAFF. CDR3 sequence (DNA): TGTGCCAGCAGTTGGACAATTTACACTGAAGCTTTCTTT.

The chain recombines TRBV19 with TRBJ1-2; the D is unclear. The CDR3 has 12 residues. V was clipped by 4 bases and J by 8 bases, with 11 bases between them. CDR1 is LNHDA, CDR2 SQIVND, per germline (reference sequence). CDR3: CASSTSWWGYTF. CDR3 nucleotide sequence: TGTGCCAGTAGTACCTCTTGGTGGGGCTACACCTTC.

In its sample, this clonotype was seen many times. The gene calls are TRBV7-8 and TRBJ2-1, with a possible D match to TRBD2 (5 bases). CDR3 length equals 13 residues. V was shortened by 0 bases and J by 12 bases, with 12 bases between the two germline ends. CDR1 and CDR2 from the germline V gene are SGHVS and FQNEAQ. In nucleotides, the CDR3 is TGTGCCAGCAGCTTAGCGCGGGTTAAGAGGCAGTTCTTC. This translates into CASSLARVKRQFF.

This clonotype showed up many times. The chain has TRBV28 and TRBJ1-2; the match to TRBD1 covers 10 bases. CDR1 MDHEN and CDR2 SYDVKM come from the germline V gene. The CDR3 totals 14 residues. V was pared by 5 bases and J by 4 bases, with 4 bases of the junction left unmatched. This CDR3 reads CASSPGQGRYGYTF. For the CDR3, the DNA is TGTGCCAGCAGTCCGGGACAGGGGCGCTATGGCTACACCTTC.

CDR3 bases: TGTGCCACCAGCAGAGATAGGGCAGGCGGTGGTGAAGCTTTCTTT. This encodes CATSRDRAGGGEAFF. The V and J genes are TRBV15 and TRBJ1-1; no definite D call. Germline CDR1 and CDR2: LNHNV and YYDKDF (reference sequence). V lost 0 bases, J lost 7 bases, and 15 bases lay in between. The CDR3 has 15 residues.

This clonotype was detected ten times or more. The chain carries TRBV7-9 and TRBJ1-2, with D unclear. CDR3 length equals 12 residues. Between the trimmed V and J ends, which lost 10 bases and 2 bases, there was a span of 11 bases. Germline V lookup: CDR1 SEHNR, CDR2 FQNEAQ (reference sequence). CDR3 in amino acids: CATPRANYGYTF. CDR3 DNA sequence: TGTGCCACCCCAAGGGCGAACTATGGCTACACCTTC.

The chain combines TRBV28 with TRBJ1-5, with TRBD1 as a possible D gene (6 bases). V was trimmed by 2 bases and J by 4 bases, leaving 12 bases between them. Per germline, CDR1 MDHEN and CDR2 SYDVKM. The length of the CDR3 is 15 residues. The CDR3 protein is CASSLAGTPNQPQHF. The CDR3 DNA sequence: TGTGCCAGCAGTTTAGCCGGGACACCGAATCAGCCCCAGCATTTT.